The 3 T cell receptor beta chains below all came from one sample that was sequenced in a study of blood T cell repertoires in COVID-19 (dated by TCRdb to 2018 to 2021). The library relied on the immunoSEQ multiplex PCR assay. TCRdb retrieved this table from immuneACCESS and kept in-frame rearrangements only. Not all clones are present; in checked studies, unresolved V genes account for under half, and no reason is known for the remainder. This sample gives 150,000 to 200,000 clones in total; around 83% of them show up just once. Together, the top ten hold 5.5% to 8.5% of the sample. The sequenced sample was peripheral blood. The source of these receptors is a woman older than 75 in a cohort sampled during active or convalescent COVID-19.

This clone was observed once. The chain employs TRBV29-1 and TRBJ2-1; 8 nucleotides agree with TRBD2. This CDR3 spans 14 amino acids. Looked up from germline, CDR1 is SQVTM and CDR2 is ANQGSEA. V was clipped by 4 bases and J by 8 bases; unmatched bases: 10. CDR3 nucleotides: TGCAGCGTTGTTGTACCAGCGGGAGCGGATGAGCAGTTCTTC. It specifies CSVVVPAGADEQFF.

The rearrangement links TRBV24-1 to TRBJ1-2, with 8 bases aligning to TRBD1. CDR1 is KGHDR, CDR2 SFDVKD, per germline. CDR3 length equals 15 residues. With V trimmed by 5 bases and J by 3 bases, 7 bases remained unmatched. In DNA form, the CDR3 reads TGTGCCACCAGTGTTAGGACAGGGTTTTACTATGGCTACACCTTC. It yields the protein CATSVRTGFYYGYTF.

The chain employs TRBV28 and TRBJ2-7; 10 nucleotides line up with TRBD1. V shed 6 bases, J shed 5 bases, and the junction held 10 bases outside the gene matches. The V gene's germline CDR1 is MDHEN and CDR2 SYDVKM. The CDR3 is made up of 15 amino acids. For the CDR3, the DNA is TGTGCCAGCAGCCTGACAGGGGGCAATCGCCACGAGCAGTACTTC. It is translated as CASSLTGGNRHEQYF.